This T cell receptor (beta chain) was identified during a study of blood T cell repertoires in COVID-19 (dated by TCRdb to 2018 to 2020). About the investigation overall: Samples covering the acute and convalescent phases of COVID-19 were provided by collaborators in the United States, Italy and Spain. The material from the prospective study consisted of cDNA or gDNA derived from T cells, B-cell-depleted T cells, or PBMCs. Subjects who had been exposed to COVID-19, were actively infected with it, or had recovered from it provided the deeply sampled blood TCRbeta repertoires that made up the dataset. The repertoires were released in a freely available public database meant as a resource for research on the immune response to SARS-CoV-2. The samples were drawn from the first 160 participants of the ongoing ImmuneRACE study and from under 1,500 subjects provided by 6 global collaborators. A de-identified subject ID, COVID-19 status, age in years and sex were almost always included in the sample metadata. Where available, HLA class I and class II types were taken from metadata supplied by the sample provider and were not determined by assay-based typing. Overall study outcomes, separate from this receptor: The amount of clinical and demographic metadata varied by source and participant and was provided uncurated.

In the case of this clone: What this receptor recognizes is not known. No much larger clone is present one base from it, and per-base qualities are unavailable.

The immunoSEQ Assay, a bias-controlled multiplex PCR, was used to amplify TCRbeta CDR3 regions from genomic DNA. For the original study's pipeline: Within the assay, amplification of reference gene primers was used to estimate how many nucleated cells each sample contained. To quantify the absolute abundance of each unique TCRbeta CDR3 rearrangement, sequence reads were collapsed and filtered. For each sample, productive Simpson clonality was calculated as the square root of Simpson's diversity index across productive rearrangements. What TCRdb holds here is the immuneACCESS table cut down to in-frame rearrangements. Part of the clones is not present; checked against another copy, under half of the missing clones reflect an unresolved V gene, and the others are unexplained. V, J and clone size reflect that table, while D and trimming were determined from the DNA. This sample lists some 86,000 clones; over 80% were detected once. The top ten constitute more than 25% of the sample.

The CDR3 numbers 18 residues from cysteine through phenylalanine. Kept here is only the CDR3 DNA, which spans 54 bases and is read in frame from base 1. As encoded in the germline V gene, CDR1 is MDHEN while CDR2 is SYDVKM. Germline trimming: 5 bases from V, 4 bases from J; junction bases outside gene matches: 10. Collaborating institutions collected whole blood in K2EDTA tubes following their own protocols. For TCRbeta analysis, collaborator samples were shipped as frozen whole blood, as isolated PBMCs, or as DNA extracted from either sample type. Rearrangement joined TRBV28 to TRBJ2-2; 13 junctional bases match TRBD2. The clonotype originates from a woman aged 80 or over with active or convalescent COVID-19. The sequencing input was peripheral blood. The base sequence is TGTGCCAGCAGTCCTCCCCCTGGACTAGCGGGAGCCACCGGGGAGCTGTTTTTT. Its translation is CASSPPPGLAGATGELFF.